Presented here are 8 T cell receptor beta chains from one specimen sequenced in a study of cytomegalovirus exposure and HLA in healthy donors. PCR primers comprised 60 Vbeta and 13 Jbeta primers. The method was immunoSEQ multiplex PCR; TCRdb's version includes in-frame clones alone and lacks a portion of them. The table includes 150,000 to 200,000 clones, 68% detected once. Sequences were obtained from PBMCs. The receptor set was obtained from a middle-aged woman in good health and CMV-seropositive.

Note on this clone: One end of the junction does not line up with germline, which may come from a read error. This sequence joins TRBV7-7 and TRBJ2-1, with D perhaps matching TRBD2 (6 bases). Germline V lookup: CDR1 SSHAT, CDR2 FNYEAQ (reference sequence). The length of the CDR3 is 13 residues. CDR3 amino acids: CASSPPEGGEQFF. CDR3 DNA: TGTGCTAGCAGCCCGCCGGAGGGTGGTGAGCAGTTCTTC.

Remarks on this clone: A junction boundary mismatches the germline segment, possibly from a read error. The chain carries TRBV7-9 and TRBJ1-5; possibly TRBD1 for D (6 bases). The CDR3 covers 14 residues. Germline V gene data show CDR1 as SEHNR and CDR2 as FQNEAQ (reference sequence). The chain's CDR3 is CASSPGVGASAQNF. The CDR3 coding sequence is TGTGCCAGCAGCCCAGGGGTGGGGGCCTCAGCCCAGAATTTT.

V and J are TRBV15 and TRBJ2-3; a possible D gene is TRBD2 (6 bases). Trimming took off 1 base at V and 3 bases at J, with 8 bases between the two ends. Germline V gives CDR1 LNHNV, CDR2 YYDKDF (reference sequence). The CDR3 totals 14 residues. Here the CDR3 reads CATSRVLATDTQYF. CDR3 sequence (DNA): TGTGCCACCAGCAGAGTACTAGCAACAGATACGCAGTATTTT.

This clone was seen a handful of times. The CDR3 DNA reads TGTGCCAGCAGCTCCAGACTAGCGGGGGGGCGTGAGCAGTTCTTC. Its protein is CASSSRLAGGREQFF. V usage is TRBV5-4 and J usage is TRBJ2-1; 14 bases map to TRBD2. Germline lookup yields CDR1 SGHNT and CDR2 YYREEE (reference sequence). Trimming at V came to 3 bases and at J to 9 bases, leaving 5 bases not matched to a gene. CDR3 length equals 15 residues. Full variable domain (outside the CDR3, taken from reference TRBV5-4 and TRBJ2-1): ETGVTQSPTHLIKTRGQQVTLRCSSQSGHNTVSWYQQALGQGPQFIFQYYREEENGRGNFPPRFSGLQFPNYSSELNVNALELDDSALYLCASSSRLAGGREQFFGPGTRLTVL.

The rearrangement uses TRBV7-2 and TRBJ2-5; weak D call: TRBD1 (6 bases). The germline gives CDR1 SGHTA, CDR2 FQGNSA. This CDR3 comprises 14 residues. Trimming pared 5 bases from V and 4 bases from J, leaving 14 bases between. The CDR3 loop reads CASSPVVGGETQYF. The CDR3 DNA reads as TGTGCCAGCAGCCCGGTGGTAGGGGGAGAGACCCAGTACTTC.

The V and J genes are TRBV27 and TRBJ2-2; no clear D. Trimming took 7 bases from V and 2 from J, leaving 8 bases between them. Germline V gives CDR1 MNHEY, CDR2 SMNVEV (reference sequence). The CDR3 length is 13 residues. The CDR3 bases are TGTGCCAGCAAGTCGGTAAACACCGGGGAGCTGTTTTTT. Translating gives CASKSVNTGELFF.

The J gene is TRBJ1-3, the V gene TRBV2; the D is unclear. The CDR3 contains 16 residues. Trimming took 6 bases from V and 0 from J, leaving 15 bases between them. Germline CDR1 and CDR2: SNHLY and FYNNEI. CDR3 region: CASRRPSGSSGNTIYF. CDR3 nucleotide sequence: TGTGCCAGCAGACGACCCTCAGGTAGCTCTGGAAACACCATATATTTT.

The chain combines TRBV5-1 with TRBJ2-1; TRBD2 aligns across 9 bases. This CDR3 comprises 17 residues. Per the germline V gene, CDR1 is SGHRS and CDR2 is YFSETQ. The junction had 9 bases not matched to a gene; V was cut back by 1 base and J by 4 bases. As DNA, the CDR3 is TGCGCCAGCAGCTTGTCGGGTGCGAGCGGGGGGTACAATGAGCAGTTCTTC. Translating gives CASSLSGASGGYNEQFF.